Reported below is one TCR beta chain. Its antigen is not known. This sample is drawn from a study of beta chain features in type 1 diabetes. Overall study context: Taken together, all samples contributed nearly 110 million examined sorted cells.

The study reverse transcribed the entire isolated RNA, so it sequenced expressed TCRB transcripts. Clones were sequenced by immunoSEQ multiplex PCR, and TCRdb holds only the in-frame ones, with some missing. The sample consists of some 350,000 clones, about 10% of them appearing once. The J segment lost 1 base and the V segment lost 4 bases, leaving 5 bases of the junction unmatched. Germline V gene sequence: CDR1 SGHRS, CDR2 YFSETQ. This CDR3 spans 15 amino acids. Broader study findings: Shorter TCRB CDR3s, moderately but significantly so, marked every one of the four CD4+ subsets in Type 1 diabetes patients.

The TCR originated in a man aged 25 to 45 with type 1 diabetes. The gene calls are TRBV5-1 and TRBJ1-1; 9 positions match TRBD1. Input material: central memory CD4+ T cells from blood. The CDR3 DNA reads TGCGCCAGCAGCGACCAGGGACAGGGGAACACTGAAGCTTTCTTT. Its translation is CASSDQGQGNTEAFF. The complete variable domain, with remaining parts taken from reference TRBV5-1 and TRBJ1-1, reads KAGVTQTPRYLIKTRGQQVTLSCSPISGHRSVSWYQQTPGQGLQFLFEYFSETQRNKGNFPGRFSGRQFSNSRSEMNVSTLELGDSALYLCASSDQGQGNTEAFFGQGTRLTVV.